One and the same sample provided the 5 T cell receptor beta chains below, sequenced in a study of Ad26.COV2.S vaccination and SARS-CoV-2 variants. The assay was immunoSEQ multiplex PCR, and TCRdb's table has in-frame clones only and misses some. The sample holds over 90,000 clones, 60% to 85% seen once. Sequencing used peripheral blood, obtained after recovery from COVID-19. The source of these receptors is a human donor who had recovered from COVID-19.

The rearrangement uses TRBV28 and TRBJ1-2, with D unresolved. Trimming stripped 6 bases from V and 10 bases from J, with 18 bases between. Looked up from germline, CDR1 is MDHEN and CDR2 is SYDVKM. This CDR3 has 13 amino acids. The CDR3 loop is CASSKTLRFDYTF. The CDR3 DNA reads TGTGCCAGCAGCAAGACGCTGAGATTCGACTACACCTTC.

Here the CDR3 DNA reads TGCGCCAGCAGCCGGGGTTTAGGTCACAATGAGCAGTTCTTC. Translating gives CASSRGLGHNEQFF. The chain uses TRBV5-1 and TRBJ2-1; D is perhaps TRBD2 (5 bases). The V and J ends lost 4 bases and 5 bases respectively, with 13 bases between them. The CDR3 loop spans 14 amino acids. The germline V gene has CDR1 SGHRS and CDR2 YFSETQ.

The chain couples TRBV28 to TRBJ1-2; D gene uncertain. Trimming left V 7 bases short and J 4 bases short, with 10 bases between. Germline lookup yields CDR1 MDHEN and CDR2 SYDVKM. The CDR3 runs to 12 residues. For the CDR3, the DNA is TGTGCCAGCAACTCGGGAAGCTATGGCTACACCTTC. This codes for CASNSGSYGYTF.

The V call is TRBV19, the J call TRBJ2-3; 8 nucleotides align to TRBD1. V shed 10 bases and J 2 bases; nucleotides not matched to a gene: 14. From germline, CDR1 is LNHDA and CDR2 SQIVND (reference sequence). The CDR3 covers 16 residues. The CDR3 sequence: CATRDRQRPLTDTQYF. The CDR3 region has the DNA TGTGCCACCCGGGACAGGCAACGACCCCTCACAGATACGCAGTATTTT.

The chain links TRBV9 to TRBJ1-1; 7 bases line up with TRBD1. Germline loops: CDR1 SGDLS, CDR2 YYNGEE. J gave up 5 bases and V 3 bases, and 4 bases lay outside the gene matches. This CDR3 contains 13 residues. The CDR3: CASSGGTATEAFF. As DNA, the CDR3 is TGTGCCAGCAGCGGTGGGACAGCGACTGAAGCTTTCTTT.